The 8 T cell receptor beta chains presented below share a single source sample, sequenced in a study of T cell repertoires in cytomegalovirus infection. These receptors lack a known antigen. TCRdb reprocessed the reads via MiXCR and lists one record per CDR3 protein. The sample contains a few hundred thousand distinct CDR3 sequences, over 35% of which appear only once. The material sequenced was cultured PBMCs, taken from culture after CMV antigen stimulation. The receptor set was obtained from a human donor in good health (CMV status not recorded). Some clones in this sample may be carry-over from other donors' samples.

The chain couples TRBV5-1 to TRBJ2-1; the D gene is possibly TRBD2 (6 bases). Germline V lookup: CDR1 SGHRS, CDR2 YFSETQ. The CDR3 has 14 residues. Between the trimmed V and J ends, which lost 1 base and 7 bases, there was a span of 12 bases. CDR3 residues: CASSLRGTRNEQFF. CDR3 DNA sequence: TGCGCCAGCAGCTTGCGCGGGACGAGGAATGAGCAGTTCTTC.

The sample holds a few counts of this clonotype. V and J are TRBV12-3 or TRBV12-4 and TRBJ1-5, with 7 positions matching TRBD1. The CDR3 length is 15 residues. Trimming cost V 4 bases and J 7 bases; bases outside gene matches: 10. The CDR3 spells CASSSLDRFNQPQHF. CDR3 DNA: TGTGCCAGCAGTTCACTGGACAGGTTCAACCAGCCCCAGCATTTT.

V and J are TRBV6-6 and TRBJ1-5, with 7 bases lining up with TRBD1. Unmatched junction bases numbered 5, after V lost 3 bases and J lost 0 bases. This CDR3 is 16 amino acids long. Germline CDR1 and CDR2: MNHNY and SVGAGI (reference sequence). This CDR3 is CASSYPGQNSNQPQHF. CDR3 sequence (DNA): TGTGCCAGCAGTTATCCGGGACAGAATAGCAATCAGCCCCAGCATTTT.

V and J are TRBV7-4 and TRBJ2-1, with D possibly TRBD1 on 6 matching bases. The CDR3 contains 14 residues. Trimming cost V 1 base and J 9 bases, with 13 bases left between them. Per the germline V gene, CDR1 is SGHVT and CDR2 is SQSDAQ. CDR3: CASSLGTPRGEQFF. DNA of the CDR3: TGTGCCAGCAGCTTAGGGACCCCCAGGGGTGAGCAGTTCTTC.

V usage is TRBV7-9 and J usage is TRBJ1-4; TRBD1 might be the D (5 bases). The length of the CDR3 is 15 residues. Looked up from germline, CDR1 is SEHNR and CDR2 is FQNEAQ (reference sequence). Deletions cut 7 bases from V and 8 bases from J, with 20 bases between. The CDR3 is CASTSLAPRGEKLFF. The CDR3 nucleotides read TGTGCCAGCACCTCTTTGGCGCCCCGGGGGGAAAAACTGTTTTTT.

In its sample, this clonotype was seen a few times. This chain links TRBV6-2 or TRBV6-3 with TRBJ2-7; D perhaps matches TRBD2 (5 bases). The V end was cut by 9 bases, the J end by 2 bases, with 17 bases between. This CDR3 has 14 residues. CDR1 is MNHEY and CDR2 is SVGEGT in the germline V gene. CDR3 sequence (DNA): TGTGCCAGTGAGGAGGCTGGGCGAACCTACGAGCAGTACTTC. It encodes CASEEAGRTYEQYF.

The chain employs TRBV4-3 and TRBJ1-2, with TRBD1 as a possible D gene (6 bases). The CDR3 is 16 residues long. The germline V gene has CDR1 LGHNA and CDR2 YSLEER. Trimming removed 1 base from V and 2 bases from J, with 14 bases in between. In DNA, the CDR3 is TGCGCCAGCAGCCAAGGGCTACAGGGTTTAAACTATGGCTACACCTTC. Protein product: CASSQGLQGLNYGYTF.

In its sample, this clonotype was seen many times. The gene calls are TRBV11-2 and TRBJ2-5; possibly TRBD2 for D (6 bases). This CDR3 is 14 amino acids long. Between the trimmed V and J ends, which lost 5 bases and 5 bases, there was a span of 15 bases. Germline V lookup: CDR1 SGHAT, CDR2 FQNNGV. CDR3 sequence reads: CASSPGTVAETQYF. CDR3 bases: TGTGCCAGCAGCCCAGGGACTGTGGCGGAGACCCAGTACTTC.